Listed here are 18 T cell receptor beta chains from one sample, sequenced in a study of siplizumab effects on memory and regulatory T cells. Measured with immunoSEQ multiplex PCR; TCRdb has only the in-frame clones, and not every one. The data hold roughly 100,000 clones, with around 90% observed a single time. Sample: CD4+ T cells sorted from blood. The receptors derive from a human donor in good health.

The chain is built from TRBV19 and TRBJ1-1, with TRBD1 identical over 9 bases. The CDR3 consists of 14 residues. Germline V gene lookup returns CDR1 LNHDA and CDR2 SQIVND (reference sequence). Losses at the gene ends were 5 bases for V and 4 bases for J; bases not matched to a gene: 5. This CDR3 reads CASSLQGAVTEAFF. The CDR3 bases are TGTGCCAGTAGTTTACAGGGGGCCGTCACTGAAGCTTTCTTT.

This clone was recorded once. The rearrangement joins TRBV2 to TRBJ1-1; D uncertain. Trimming shortened V by 7 bases and J by 0 bases, and 12 bases separated the two germline ends. This CDR3 has 14 residues. Germline lookup yields CDR1 SNHLY and CDR2 FYNNEI. The CDR3 is CASNNLQMNTEAFF. The DNA for the CDR3 is TGTGCCAGCAATAATTTACAGATGAACACTGAAGCTTTCTTT.

The chain recombines TRBV11-3 with TRBJ2-2; TRBD2 aligns across 9 bases. The V segment lost 5 bases and the J segment 1 base; nucleotides outside the gene matches: 2. This CDR3 spans 15 amino acids. Germline values: CDR1 SGHNT, CDR2 YENEEA. The CDR3 loop is CASSPTSGNTGELFF. For the CDR3, the DNA is TGTGCCAGCAGCCCGACTAGCGGGAACACCGGGGAGCTGTTTTTT.

The chain has TRBV7-9 and TRBJ1-2; maybe TRBD1 (6 bases). The CDR3 is 15 residues long. Germline loops: CDR1 SEHNR, CDR2 FQNEAQ (reference sequence). Trimming removed 5 bases from V and 2 bases from J, with 15 bases in between. The CDR3 bases are TGTGCCAGCAGCGTGGGGGCCTTCCCCAACTATGGCTACACCTTC. This encodes CASSVGAFPNYGYTF. Complete variable domain (other parts from reference TRBV7-9 and TRBJ1-2): DTGVSQNPRHKITKRGQNVTFRCDPISEHNRLYWYRQTLGQGPEFLTYFQNEAQLEKSRLLSDRFSAERPKGSFSTLEIQRTEQGDSAMYLCASSVGAFPNYGYTFGSGTRLTVV.

This clone was seen a single time. The V call is TRBV21-1, the J call TRBJ2-7; TRBD2, the D gene given by the table, was not confirmed from the DNA. TRBV21-1 is recorded as a pseudogene. CDR3 size: 19 residues. As DNA, the CDR3 is TGTGCCAGCAGCAAAGGGGGACAGCAACTAGCGGGAGGCATATACGAGCAGTACTTC. Its protein product is CASSKGGQQLAGGIYEQYF.

This chain joins TRBV5-1 and TRBJ2-3; no firm D call. The CDR3 has 13 residues. From germline, CDR1 is SGHRS and CDR2 YFSETQ. V lost 0 bases, J lost 4 bases, and 6 bases lay in between. The CDR3 loop is CASSLGSADTQYF. The CDR3 DNA reads TGCGCCAGCAGCTTGGGCTCCGCAGATACGCAGTATTTT. Complete variable domain (other parts from reference TRBV5-1 and TRBJ2-3): KAGVTQTPRYLIKTRGQQVTLSCSPISGHRSVSWYQQTPGQGLQFLFEYFSETQRNKGNFPGRFSGRQFSNSRSEMNVSTLELGDSALYLCASSLGSADTQYFGPGTRLTVL.

This chain connects TRBV5-1 to TRBJ1-4; TRBD1 might be the D (5 bases). The CDR3 is 15 residues long. Germline assignment: CDR1 SGHRS and CDR2 YFSETQ. Trimming pared 0 bases from V and 7 bases from J, leaving 13 bases between. The DNA of the CDR3 is TGCGCCAGCAGCTTGGCCGGGGGTTGGGCTGAAAAACTGTTTTTT. Its protein is CASSLAGGWAEKLFF.

The CDR3 nucleotides read TGTGCCAGTAGTATAGCGGGGCCGACTAGCGGGAGGGTGTTTTATAATGAGCAGTTCTTC. This translates into CASSIAGPTSGRVFYNEQFF. This chain connects TRBV19 to TRBJ2-1; TRBD2 matches at 14 bases. The CDR3 totals 20 residues. Germline trimming cut 1 base from V and 7 bases from J; bases unmatched to any gene: 15. CDR1 and CDR2 (germline): LNHDA, SQIVND (reference sequence).

This chain joins TRBV18 and TRBJ2-1, with TRBD2 matching 11 bases. The CDR3 runs to 17 residues. The V gene end was trimmed by 3 bases and the J gene end by 5 bases; junction bases not matched to a gene: 9. The germline CDR1 and CDR2 sequences are KGHSH and LQKENI. CDR3 sequence: CASSPPIAGGPNNEQFF. As DNA, the CDR3 is TGTGCCAGCTCACCCCCTATAGCGGGAGGGCCAAACAATGAGCAGTTCTTC. Supplemented by reference TRBV18 and TRBJ2-1, the full variable domain reads NAGVMQNPRHLVRRRGQEARLRCSPMKGHSHVYWYRQLPEEGLKFMVYLQKENIIDESGMPKERFSAEFPKEGPSILRIQQVVRGDSAAYFCASSPPIAGGPNNEQFFGPGTRLTVL.

This chain joins TRBV6-1 and TRBJ1-1; D not certain. The germline V gene has CDR1 MNHNS and CDR2 SASEGT. This CDR3 contains 13 residues. The V gene lost 8 bases and the J gene lost 1 base, with 11 bases spanning the gap. CDR3 in amino acids: CASPPRGNTEAFF. Written as DNA, the CDR3 is TGTGCCAGCCCCCCCCGGGGGAACACTGAAGCTTTCTTT.

The chain has TRBV5-5 and TRBJ2-3; 9 bases are a match to TRBD2. This CDR3 region has 16 residues. Germline trimming cut 3 bases from V and 3 bases from J; bases unmatched to any gene: 8. Germline V gives CDR1 SGHKS, CDR2 YYEKEE (reference sequence). The CDR3 DNA reads as TGTGCCAGCAGCTCAATAGCGGGAGCATCGACAGATACGCAGTATTTT. Protein: CASSSIAGASTDTQYF.

This clone appeared once. This sequence joins TRBV5-1 and TRBJ1-1; D not certain. V lost 2 bases, J lost 3 bases, and 8 bases lay in between. The germline V gene encodes CDR1 SGHRS and CDR2 YFSETQ. The CDR3 is 13 residues long. CDR3 coding DNA: TGCGCCAGCAGCTTCCTTCTAGACACTGAAGCTTTCTTT. Its translation: CASSFLLDTEAFF.

The chain links TRBV6-5 to TRBJ1-2; a weak D match, TRBD1 (6 bases). Deletions cut 6 bases from V and 2 bases from J, with 13 bases between. The CDR3 loop spans 14 amino acids. The V gene's germline CDR1 is MNHEY and CDR2 SVGAGI. DNA for the CDR3: TGTGCCAGCAGCCTGGACAGCTCAAACTATGGCTACACCTTC. Translation gives CASSLDSSNYGYTF.

V usage is TRBV7-2 and J usage is TRBJ2-7, with 10 positions matching TRBD2. Germline CDR1 SGHTA, CDR2 FQGNSA. The CDR3 contains 15 residues. V was pared by 1 base and J by 4 bases, with 4 bases of the junction left unmatched. The CDR3 sequence: CASSLGGTSVYEQYF. As DNA, the CDR3 is TGTGCCAGCAGCTTAGGGGGGACTAGCGTTTACGAGCAGTACTTC.

This rearrangement joins TRBV25-1 to TRBJ1-1; the D is unclear. Between the trimmed V and J ends, which lost 7 bases and 3 bases, there was a span of 12 bases. CDR3 length: 13 amino acids. Germline V gene sequence: CDR1 MGHDK, CDR2 SYGVNS. CDR3 nucleotide sequence: TGTGCCAGCATGGGAGGCTTTCACACTGAAGCTTTCTTT. Translated: CASMGGFHTEAFF.

The chain couples TRBV7-3 to TRBJ2-2; TRBD2 agrees at 7 bases. V trimming: 1 base; J trimming: 2 bases; junction bases outside the gene matches: 7. Germline loops: CDR1 SGHTA, CDR2 FQGTGA. This CDR3 comprises 17 residues. DNA for the CDR3: TGTGCCAGCAGCTTAAAGGGCAGCGGGATCAACACCGGGGAGCTGTTTTTT. This gives the protein CASSLKGSGINTGELFF.

The V and J genes are TRBV28 and TRBJ2-7, with 9 bases lining up with TRBD2. Germline V CDR1 and CDR2: MDHEN, SYDVKM. The CDR3 length is 16 residues. Losses at the gene ends were 8 bases for V and 2 bases for J; bases not matched to a gene: 13. CDR3 nucleotide sequence: TGTGCCAGCGCCTCCTATAGCGGGAGTTTGGCCTACGAGCAGTACTTC. Translating gives CASASYSGSLAYEQYF.

The chain links TRBV9 to TRBJ2-2; 8 nucleotides match TRBD1. Germline CDR1 reads SGDLS; CDR2 reads YYNGEE. With 3 bases clipped from V and 1 base from J, the junction kept 5 bases outside the gene matches. The CDR3 spans 16 residues. The DNA of the CDR3 is TGTGCCAGCAGCGCGACGACAGGGGTGAACACCGGGGAGCTGTTTTTT. It codes for CASSATTGVNTGELFF.